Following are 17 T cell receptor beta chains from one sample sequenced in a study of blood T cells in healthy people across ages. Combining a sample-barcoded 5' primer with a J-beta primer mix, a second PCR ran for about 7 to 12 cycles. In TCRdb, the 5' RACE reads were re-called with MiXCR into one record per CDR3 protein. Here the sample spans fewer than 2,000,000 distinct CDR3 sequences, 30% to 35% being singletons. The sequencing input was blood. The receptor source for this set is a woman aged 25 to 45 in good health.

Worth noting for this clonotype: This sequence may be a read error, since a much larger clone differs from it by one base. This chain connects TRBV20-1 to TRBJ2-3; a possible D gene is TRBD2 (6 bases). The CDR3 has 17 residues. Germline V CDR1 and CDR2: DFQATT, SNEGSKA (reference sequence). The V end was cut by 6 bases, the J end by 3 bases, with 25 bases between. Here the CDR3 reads CSAPMGSRGRLTDTQYF. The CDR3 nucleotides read TGCAGTGCCCCAATGGGCTCTCGAGGGAGGTTGACAGATACGCAGTATTTT.

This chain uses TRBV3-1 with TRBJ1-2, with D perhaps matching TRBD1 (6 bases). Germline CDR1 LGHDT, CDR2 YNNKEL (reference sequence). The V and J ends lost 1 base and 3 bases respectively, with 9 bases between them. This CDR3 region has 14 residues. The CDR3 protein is CASSQGGHYYGYTF. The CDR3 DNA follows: TGTGCCAGCAGCCAAGGGGGACATTACTATGGCTACACCTTC.

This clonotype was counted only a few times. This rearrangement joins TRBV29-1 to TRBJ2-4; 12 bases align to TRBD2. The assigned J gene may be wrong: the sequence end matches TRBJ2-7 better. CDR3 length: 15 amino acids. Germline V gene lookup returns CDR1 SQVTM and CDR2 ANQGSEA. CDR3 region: CSVQNRLAGANEQYF. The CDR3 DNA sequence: TGCAGCGTCCAGAACCGACTAGCGGGAGCCAACGAGCAGTACTTC.

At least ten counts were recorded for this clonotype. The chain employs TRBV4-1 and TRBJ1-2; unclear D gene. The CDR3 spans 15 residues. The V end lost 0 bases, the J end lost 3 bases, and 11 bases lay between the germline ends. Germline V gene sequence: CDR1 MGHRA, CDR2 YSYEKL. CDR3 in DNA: TGCGCCAGCAGCCAAGATCCCACAGCCGACTATGGCTACACCTTC. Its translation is CASSQDPTADYGYTF.

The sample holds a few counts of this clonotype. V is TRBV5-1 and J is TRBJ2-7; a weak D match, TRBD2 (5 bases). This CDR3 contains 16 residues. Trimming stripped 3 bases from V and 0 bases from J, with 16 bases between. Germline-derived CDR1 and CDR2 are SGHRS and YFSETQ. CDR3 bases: TGCGCCAGCAGCTCGGACGGGATCCCCCACTCCTACGAGCAGTACTTC. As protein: CASSSDGIPHSYEQYF.

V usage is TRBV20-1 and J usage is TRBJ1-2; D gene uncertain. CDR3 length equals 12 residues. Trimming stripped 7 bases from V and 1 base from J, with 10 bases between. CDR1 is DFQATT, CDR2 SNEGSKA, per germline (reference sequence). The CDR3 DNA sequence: TGCAGTGTTCCGTTGGATAACTATGGCTACACCTTC. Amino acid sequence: CSVPLDNYGYTF.

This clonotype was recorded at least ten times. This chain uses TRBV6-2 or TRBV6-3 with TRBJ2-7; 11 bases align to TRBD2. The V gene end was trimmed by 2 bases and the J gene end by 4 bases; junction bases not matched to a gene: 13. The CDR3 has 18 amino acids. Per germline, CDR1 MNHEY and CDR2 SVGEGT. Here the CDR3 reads CASSYKGILAGVGYEQYF. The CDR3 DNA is TGTGCCAGCAGTTACAAAGGCATACTAGCGGGAGTTGGATACGAGCAGTACTTC.

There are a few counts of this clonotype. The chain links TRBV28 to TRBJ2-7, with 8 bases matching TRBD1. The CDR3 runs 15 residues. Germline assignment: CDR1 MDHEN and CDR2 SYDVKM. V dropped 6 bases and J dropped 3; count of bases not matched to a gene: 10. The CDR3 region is CASRLDRGAFYEQYF. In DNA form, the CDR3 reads TGTGCCAGCAGGCTAGACAGGGGAGCCTTCTACGAGCAGTACTTC.

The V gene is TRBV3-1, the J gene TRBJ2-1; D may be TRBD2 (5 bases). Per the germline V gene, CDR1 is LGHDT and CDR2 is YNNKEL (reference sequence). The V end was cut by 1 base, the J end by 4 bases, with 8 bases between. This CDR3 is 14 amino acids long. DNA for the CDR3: TGTGCCAGCAGCCAAGCGCCGGGATACAATGAGCAGTTCTTC. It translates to CASSQAPGYNEQFF.

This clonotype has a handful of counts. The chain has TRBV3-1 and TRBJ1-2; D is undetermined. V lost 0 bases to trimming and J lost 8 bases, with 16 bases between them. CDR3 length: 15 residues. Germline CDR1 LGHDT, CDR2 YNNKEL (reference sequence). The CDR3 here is CASSQEGSSQEGYTF. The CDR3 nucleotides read TGTGCCAGCAGCCAAGAAGGCAGTTCCCAGGAGGGCTACACCTTC.

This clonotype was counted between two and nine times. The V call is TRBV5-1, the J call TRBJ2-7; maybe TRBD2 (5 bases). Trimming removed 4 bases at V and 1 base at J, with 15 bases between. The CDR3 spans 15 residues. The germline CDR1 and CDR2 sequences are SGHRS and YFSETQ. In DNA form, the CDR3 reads TGCGCCAGCAGCCCGGAGGCTACCCGATCCTACGAGCAGTACTTC. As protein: CASSPEATRSYEQYF. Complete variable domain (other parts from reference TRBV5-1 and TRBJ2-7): KAGVTQTPRYLIKTRGQQVTLSCSPISGHRSVSWYQQTPGQGLQFLFEYFSETQRNKGNFPGRFSGRQFSNSRSEMNVSTLELGDSALYLCASSPEATRSYEQYFGPGTRLTVT.

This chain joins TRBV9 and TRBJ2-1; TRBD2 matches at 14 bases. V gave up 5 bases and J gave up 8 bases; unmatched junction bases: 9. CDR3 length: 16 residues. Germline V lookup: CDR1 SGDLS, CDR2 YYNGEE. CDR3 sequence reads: CASSDSGTSGSYEQFF. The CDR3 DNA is TGTGCCAGCAGTGATTCTGGGACTAGCGGGAGCTATGAGCAGTTCTTC.

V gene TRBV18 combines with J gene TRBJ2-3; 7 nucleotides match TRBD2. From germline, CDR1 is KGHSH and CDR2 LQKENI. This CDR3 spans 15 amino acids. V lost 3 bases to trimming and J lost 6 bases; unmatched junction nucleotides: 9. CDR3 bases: TGTGCCAGCTCACCGGCAGGACTAGACGGCGATACGCAGTATTTT. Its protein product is CASSPAGLDGDTQYF.

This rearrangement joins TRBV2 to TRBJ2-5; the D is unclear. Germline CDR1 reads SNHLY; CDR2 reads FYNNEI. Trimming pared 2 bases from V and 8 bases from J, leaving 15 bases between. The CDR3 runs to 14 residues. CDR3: CASSETPTTGTQYF. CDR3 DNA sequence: TGTGCCAGCAGTGAAACCCCGACCACCGGAACCCAGTACTTC.

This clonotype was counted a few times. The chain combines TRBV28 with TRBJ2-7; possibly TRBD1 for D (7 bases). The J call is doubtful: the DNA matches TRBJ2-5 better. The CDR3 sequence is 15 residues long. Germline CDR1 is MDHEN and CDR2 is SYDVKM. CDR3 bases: TGTGCCAGCAGTTTCGTTGAGGGGGCGGGGGAGACCCAGTACTTC. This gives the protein CASSFVEGAGETQYF.

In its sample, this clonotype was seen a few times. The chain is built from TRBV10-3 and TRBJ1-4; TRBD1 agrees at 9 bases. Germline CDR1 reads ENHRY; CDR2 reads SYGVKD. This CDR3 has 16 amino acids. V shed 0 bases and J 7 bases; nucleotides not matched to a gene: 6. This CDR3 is CAISESIPTGGEKLFF. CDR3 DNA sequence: TGTGCCATCAGTGAGTCGATTCCGACAGGGGGTGAAAAACTGTTTTTT.

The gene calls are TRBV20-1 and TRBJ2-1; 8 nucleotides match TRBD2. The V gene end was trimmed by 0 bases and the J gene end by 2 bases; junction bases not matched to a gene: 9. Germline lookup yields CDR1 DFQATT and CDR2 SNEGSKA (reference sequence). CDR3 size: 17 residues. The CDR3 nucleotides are TGCAGTGCTAGAGAAGATTCATCGGGACTAGCCTACAATGAGCAGTTCTTC. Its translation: CSAREDSSGLAYNEQFF.